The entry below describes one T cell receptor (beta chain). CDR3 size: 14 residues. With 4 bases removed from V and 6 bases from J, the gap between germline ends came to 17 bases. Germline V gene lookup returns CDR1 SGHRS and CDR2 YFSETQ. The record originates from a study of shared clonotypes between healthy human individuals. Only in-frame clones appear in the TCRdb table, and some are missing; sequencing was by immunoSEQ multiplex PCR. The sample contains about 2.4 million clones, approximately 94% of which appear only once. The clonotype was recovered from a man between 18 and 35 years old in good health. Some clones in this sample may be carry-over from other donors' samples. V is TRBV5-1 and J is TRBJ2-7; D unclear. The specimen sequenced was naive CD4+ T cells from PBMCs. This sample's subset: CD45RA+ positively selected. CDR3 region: CASSPLVVGFEQYF. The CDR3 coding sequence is TGCGCCAGCAGCCCTCTCGTCGTGGGGTTCGAGCAGTACTTC.